The 14 T cell receptor beta chains in this list originate from one sample, sequenced in a study of blood T cell repertoires in COVID-19. Assay: immunoSEQ multiplex PCR; the TCRdb copy retains only in-frame clones and omits some. The table shows 300,000 to 400,000 clones, with 85% to 95% occurring only once. Sequencing was performed on PBMCs or T cells enriched from blood (not recorded which). The source is a woman aged 30 to 39 who had been exposed to COVID-19.

A single count supports this clone. The chain joins TRBV27 to TRBJ2-3, with TRBD2 matching 9 bases. J gave up 4 bases and V 2 bases, and 7 bases lay outside the gene matches. Per the germline V gene, CDR1 is MNHEY and CDR2 is SMNVEV (reference sequence). The length of the CDR3 is 16 residues. CDR3 in DNA: TGTGCCAGCAGTTTAGGTTTCGCGGGGGGGTCAGATACGCAGTATTTT. This codes for CASSLGFAGGSDTQYF.

The chain recombines TRBV18 with TRBJ1-5; D unresolved. CDR1 and CDR2 from the germline V gene are KGHSH and LQKENI. V was clipped by 3 bases and J by 2 bases, with 8 bases between them. The CDR3 spans 14 residues. The CDR3 nucleotides read TGTGCCAGCTCACCCTCCCGGGGCAATCAGCCCCAGCATTTT. This codes for CASSPSRGNQPQHF.

The V call is TRBV6-5, the J call TRBJ2-5; 11 bases line up with TRBD2. Germline values: CDR1 MNHEY, CDR2 SVGAGI. The CDR3 spans 15 residues. The V and J ends lost 7 bases and 7 bases, in that order; junction bases with no gene match: 11. This chain's CDR3 is CASTETSGDAVTQYF. DNA of the CDR3: TGTGCCAGCACCGAGACTAGCGGGGACGCTGTGACCCAGTACTTC.

V gene TRBV5-8 combines with J gene TRBJ2-2; tentatively, D is TRBD1 (6 bases). CDR1 SGHTS and CDR2 YDEGEE come from the germline V gene. This CDR3 region has 14 residues. Trimming pared 7 bases from V and 3 bases from J, leaving 13 bases between. This chain's CDR3 is CASEWTAYTGELFF. The CDR3, as DNA: TGTGCCAGCGAGTGGACAGCCTACACCGGGGAGCTGTTTTTT.

This clone showed up just once. The chain is built from TRBV5-1 and TRBJ2-3; tentative D call: TRBD1 (5 bases). The CDR3 has 15 residues. Trimming stripped 1 base from V and 1 base from J, with 10 bases between. Germline V CDR1 and CDR2: SGHRS, YFSETQ. Written as DNA, the CDR3 is TGCGCCAGCAGCTTGAGTACAGGAGGCACAGATACGCAGTATTTT. As protein: CASSLSTGGTDTQYF. The full variable domain, completed using reference TRBV5-1 and TRBJ2-3, is KAGVTQTPRYLIKTRGQQVTLSCSPISGHRSVSWYQQTPGQGLQFLFEYFSETQRNKGNFPGRFSGRQFSNSRSEMNVSTLELGDSALYLCASSLSTGGTDTQYFGPGTRLTVL.

This clone was observed once. The chain has TRBV4-1 and TRBJ1-2, with TRBD1 identical over 9 bases. Germline CDR1 is MGHRA and CDR2 is YSYEKL. The length of the CDR3 is 18 residues. Trimming at V came to 4 bases and at J to 6 bases, leaving 18 bases not matched to a gene. In nucleotides, the CDR3 is TGCGCCAGCAGCCCGAGGACAAGATCCGGGACAGGGAGCGATGGCTACACCTTC. Protein: CASSPRTRSGTGSDGYTF.

About this clone itself: The limits of the CDR3 on the DNA are not certain, so only TCRdb's listed CDR3 is given. This chain joins TRBV27 and TRBJ1-1; the table assigns TRBD1, which was not confirmed against the DNA. Germline loops: CDR1 MNHEY, CDR2 SMNVEV (reference sequence). The CDR3 sequence runs 15 residues, both termini included. CDR3: CASSSSGQGYTEAFF.

V gene TRBV19 combines with J gene TRBJ2-3; 9 bases fit TRBD1. The trim removed 4 bases at V and 5 bases at J, leaving 7 bases unmatched. CDR3 length equals 15 residues. The germline V gene encodes CDR1 LNHDA and CDR2 SQIVND (reference sequence). The CDR3 loop reads CASSTGQGWLDTQYF. In DNA, the CDR3 is TGTGCCAGTAGTACTGGACAGGGGTGGTTAGATACGCAGTATTTT.

The chain carries TRBV7-8 and TRBJ1-3, with 9 bases that match TRBD1. V trimming: 1 base; J trimming: 1 base; junction bases outside the gene matches: 14. This CDR3 spans 20 amino acids. The germline CDR1 and CDR2 sequences are SGHVS and FQNEAQ. The CDR3 DNA reads TGTGCCAGCAGCTTAGGGCTAGGGACAGGGTGGCGGCCGTCTGGAAACACCATATATTTT. Encoded protein: CASSLGLGTGWRPSGNTIYF.

The CDR3 DNA sequence: TGTGCCATCAGTGAGAGGGGGACAGCTGGAAACACCATATATTTT. This sequence encodes CAISERGTAGNTIYF. The chain employs TRBV10-3 and TRBJ1-3, with 7 positions matching TRBD1. Germline V gene lookup returns CDR1 ENHRY and CDR2 SYGVKD. This CDR3 comprises 15 residues. Trimming cost V 2 bases and J 2 bases; bases outside gene matches: 3.

The chain combines TRBV7-2 with TRBJ1-2, with 8 positions matching TRBD1. The CDR3 consists of 13 residues. The trim removed 3 bases at V and 9 bases at J, leaving 6 bases unmatched. Germline values: CDR1 SGHTA, CDR2 FQGNSA. The CDR3 nucleotides read TGTGCCAGCAGCTTTGATTACAGGGGGAGCTACACCTTC. Translated, it gives CASSFDYRGSYTF.

The V gene is TRBV5-6, the J gene TRBJ2-7; D is possibly TRBD2 (5 bases). There are 13 residues in the CDR3. The V end lost 1 base, the J end lost 2 bases, and 7 bases lay between the germline ends. Germline V gene sequence: CDR1 SGHDT, CDR2 YYEEEE. CDR3 bases: TGTGCCAGCAGCTTGTCGGGAACCTACGAGCAGTACTTC. This sequence encodes CASSLSGTYEQYF.

The rearrangement uses TRBV29-1 and TRBJ1-1; D is ambiguous. Trimming took 6 bases from V and 1 from J, leaving 6 bases between them. Germline V gene sequence: CDR1 SQVTM, CDR2 ANQGSEA. The CDR3 consists of 11 residues. CDR3 sequence (DNA): TGCAGCGTACAAAGGAACACTGAAGCTTTCTTT. Translation: CSVQRNTEAFF. The whole variable domain, filled in from reference TRBV29-1 and TRBJ1-1, reads SAVISQKPSRDICQRGTSLTIQCQVDSQVTMMFWYRQQPGQSLTLIATANQGSEATYESGFVIDKFPISRPNLTFSTLTVSNMSPEDSSIYLCSVQRNTEAFFGQGTRLTVV.

The rearrangement joins TRBV10-2 to TRBJ2-7, with D unclear. The ends were cut back, 2 bases at V and 4 bases at J, with 9 bases in the middle. Germline V CDR1 and CDR2: WSHSY, SAAADI. This CDR3 has 13 residues. The CDR3 protein is CASSEGRSYEQYF. DNA of the CDR3: TGCGCCAGCAGTGAGGGCAGGTCGTACGAGCAGTACTTC.